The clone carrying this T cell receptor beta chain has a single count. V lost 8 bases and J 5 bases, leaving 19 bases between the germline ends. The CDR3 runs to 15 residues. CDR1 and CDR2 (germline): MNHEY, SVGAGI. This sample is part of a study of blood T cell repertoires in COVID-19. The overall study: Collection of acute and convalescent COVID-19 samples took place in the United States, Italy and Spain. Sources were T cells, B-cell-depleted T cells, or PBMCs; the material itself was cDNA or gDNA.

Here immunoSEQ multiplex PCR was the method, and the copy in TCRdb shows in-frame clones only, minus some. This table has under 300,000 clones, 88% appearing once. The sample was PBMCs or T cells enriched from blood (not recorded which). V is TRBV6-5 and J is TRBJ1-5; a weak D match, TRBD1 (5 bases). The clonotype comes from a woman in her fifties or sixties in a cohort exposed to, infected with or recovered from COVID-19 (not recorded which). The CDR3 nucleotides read TGTGCCAGCTCTATACGCTCCCGGGGGGATCAGCCCCAGCATTTT. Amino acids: CASSIRSRGDQPQHF.